The 8 T cell receptor beta chains below all came from one sample that was sequenced in a study of control samples from healthy donors and cancer patients. Data came from immunoSEQ multiplex PCR; TCRdb stores just in-frame clones and leaves some out. The table shows 130,000 or so clones, with under 95% occurring only once. Sequenced: blood. These receptors were obtained from a man younger than 35 in good health.

The V and J genes are TRBV7-2 and TRBJ2-7, with 10 bases that match TRBD2. The CDR3 extends over 15 amino acids. Unmatched junction bases numbered 7, after V lost 6 bases and J lost 2 bases. Germline loops: CDR1 SGHTA, CDR2 FQGNSA. CDR3 DNA: TGTGCCAGCAGTTTCTCTAGCGGGGGCCCCTACGAGCAGTACTTC. Translating gives CASSFSSGGPYEQYF.

The gene calls are TRBV7-9 and TRBJ2-7; the D is unclear. Germline V gene sequence: CDR1 SEHNR, CDR2 FQNEAQ (reference sequence). Trimming stripped 5 bases from V and 0 bases from J, with 14 bases between. The CDR3 runs 15 residues. The CDR3 bases are TGTGCCAGCAGCCCCCCCAGGCTTAGCTCCTACGAGCAGTACTTC. It is translated as CASSPPRLSSYEQYF.

This clone was detected only a few times. CDR3 DNA sequence: TGTGCCAGCAGTGCCTGGGACAGTCTTGCAACTAATGAAAAACTGTTTTTT. Translated, it gives CASSAWDSLATNEKLFF. This sequence joins TRBV6-1 and TRBJ1-4; 7 positions match TRBD1. The CDR3 is made up of 17 amino acids. The V and J ends lost 4 bases and 0 bases, in that order; junction bases with no gene match: 8. Germline lookup yields CDR1 MNHNS and CDR2 SASEGT.

This clone was counted a few times. The chain couples TRBV7-3 to TRBJ2-7; the D is unclear. Trimming removed 4 bases from V and 2 bases from J, with 21 bases in between. The CDR3 contains 17 residues. Germline CDR1 reads SGHTA; CDR2 reads FQGTGA. CDR3 sequence (DNA): TGTGCCAGCAGCTCCCCGACTGCTTTTGCCTTCACCTACGAGCAGTACTTC. Its protein is CASSSPTAFAFTYEQYF.

This chain joins TRBV12-5 and TRBJ2-1; D not certain. V lost 10 bases and J lost 0, with 10 bases in between. Germline assignment: CDR1 LGHNT and CDR2 FRNRAP. The CDR3 covers 13 residues. The CDR3 DNA reads TGTGCTACAACGCTTAGCTCCTACAATGAGCAGTTCTTC. Its translation: CATTLSSYNEQFF.

The chain is built from TRBV20-1 and TRBJ1-1; D not certain. Germline CDR1 DFQATT, CDR2 SNEGSKA (reference sequence). The CDR3 is made up of 9 amino acids. CDR3 in DNA: TGCTGCGGGCTGGTGGAAGCTTTCTTT. Translated, it gives CCGLVEAFF.

The chain joins TRBV27 to TRBJ2-7, with a tentative D call TRBD2 (5 bases). Germline V CDR1 and CDR2: MNHEY, SMNVEV (reference sequence). V lost 4 bases to trimming and J lost 2 bases, with 9 bases between them. The CDR3 consists of 13 residues. The CDR3 protein is CASSYGLTYEQYF. CDR3 in DNA: TGTGCCAGCAGTTACGGACTTACCTACGAGCAGTACTTC.

V and J are TRBV14 and TRBJ2-7, with D unclear. V lost 1 base and J lost 3, with 10 bases in between. The CDR3 is made up of 14 amino acids. Germline V lookup: CDR1 SGHDN, CDR2 FVKESK. The CDR3 DNA reads as TGTGCCAGCAGCCAAGTTTCGGCCAGCTACGAGCAGTACTTC. It yields the protein CASSQVSASYEQYF. The whole variable domain, remainder taken from reference TRBV14 and TRBJ2-7, is EAGVTQFPSHSVIEKGQTVTLRCDPISGHDNLYWYRRVMGKEIKFLLHFVKESKQDESGMPNNRFLAERTGGTYSTLKVQPAELEDSGVYFCASSQVSASYEQYFGPGTRLTVT.